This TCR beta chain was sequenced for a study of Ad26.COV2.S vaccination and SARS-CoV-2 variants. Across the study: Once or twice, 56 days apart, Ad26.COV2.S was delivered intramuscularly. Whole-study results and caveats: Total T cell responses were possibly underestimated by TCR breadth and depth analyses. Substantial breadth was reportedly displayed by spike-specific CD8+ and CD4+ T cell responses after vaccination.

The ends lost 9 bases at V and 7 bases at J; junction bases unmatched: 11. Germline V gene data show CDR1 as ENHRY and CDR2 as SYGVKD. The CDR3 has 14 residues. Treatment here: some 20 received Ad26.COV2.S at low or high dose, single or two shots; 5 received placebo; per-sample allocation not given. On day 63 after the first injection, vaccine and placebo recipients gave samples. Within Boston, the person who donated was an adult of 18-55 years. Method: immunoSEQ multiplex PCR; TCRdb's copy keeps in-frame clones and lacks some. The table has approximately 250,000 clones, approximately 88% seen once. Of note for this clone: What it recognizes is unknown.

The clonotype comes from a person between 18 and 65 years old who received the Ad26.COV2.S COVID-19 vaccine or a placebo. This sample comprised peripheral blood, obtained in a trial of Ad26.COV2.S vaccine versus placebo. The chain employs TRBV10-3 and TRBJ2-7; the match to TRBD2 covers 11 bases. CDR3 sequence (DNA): TGTGCCATTGGTAGCGGGAGGGCCCGGGAAGAGCAGTACGTC. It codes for CAIGSGRAREEQYV.